The 12 T cell receptor beta chains in this list originate from one sample, sequenced in a study of metastatic and nonmetastatic thyroid tumors. Treatment of any kind had been given to no patient before thyroid surgery. MiXCR was used by TCRdb to re-call the PCR reads. The sample shows 25,000 or so clones, around 17% of them seen only once. The sample taken for sequencing was blood. These receptors all stem from a female donor with papillary thyroid cancer or a benign thyroid nodule (not recorded which). Some clones in this sample may be carry-over from other donors' samples.

This rearrangement joins TRBV7-8 to TRBJ1-1; D gene ambiguous. Germline V gene data show CDR1 as SGHVS and CDR2 as FQNEAQ. The V end lost 5 bases, the J end lost 3 bases, and 25 bases lay between the germline ends. The CDR3 runs to 18 residues. The CDR3 is CASSRTTASGIGYTEAFF. CDR3 coding DNA: TGTGCCAGCAGCCGGACCACCGCATCGGGGATTGGGTACACTGAAGCTTTCTTT.

This clone was counted ten times or more. The rearrangement joins TRBV7-9 to TRBJ2-7; no reliable D call. The CDR3 extends over 14 amino acids. The germline V gene encodes CDR1 SEHNR and CDR2 FQNEAQ (reference sequence). V lost 4 bases to trimming and J lost 2 bases, with 12 bases between them. The CDR3: CASSSSPNTYEQYF. CDR3 in DNA: TGTGCCAGCAGCTCTTCACCGAACACCTACGAGCAGTACTTC.

This clone was picked up many times. Since a much larger clone is just one base distant, this may be a read error. The limits of the CDR3 on the DNA are not certain, so only TCRdb's listed CDR3 is given. The J gene is TRBJ1-1, the V gene TRBV5-1; TRBD1 reflects the table's D call only, with no check against the DNA. Germline loops: CDR1 SGHRS, CDR2 YFSETQ. Termini included, the CDR3 measures 13 amino acids. The CDR3 region is CASSWGQGTEASF.

This clone was seen many times. The V and J genes are TRBV28 and TRBJ1-2; D remains ambiguous. V lost 8 bases, J lost 6 bases, and 10 bases lay in between. The V gene's germline CDR1 is MDHEN and CDR2 SYDVKM. There are 11 residues in the CDR3. CDR3 residues: CASRASHGYTF. The CDR3 bases are TGTGCCAGCCGGGCCTCTCATGGCTACACCTTC.

In this sample, this clone turned up many times. The V call is TRBV5-1, the J call TRBJ2-2, with 12 bases identical to TRBD1. The length of the CDR3 is 17 residues. Germline V lookup: CDR1 SGHRS, CDR2 YFSETQ. V trimming: 4 bases; J trimming: 1 base; junction bases outside the gene matches: 5. The CDR3 loop reads CASSGDRGQWNTGELFF. CDR3 sequence (DNA): TGCGCCAGCAGCGGGGACAGGGGGCAGTGGAACACCGGGGAGCTGTTTTTT.

This chain connects TRBV4-2 to TRBJ2-1; tentatively, D is TRBD2 (6 bases). Per germline, CDR1 LGHNA and CDR2 YNFKEQ. The V and J ends lost 0 bases and 0 bases respectively, with 21 bases between them. The CDR3 spans 20 residues. The CDR3 loop reads CASSQEYGLARVSSYNEQFF. CDR3 sequence (DNA): TGTGCCAGCAGCCAAGAATATGGGCTAGCGAGAGTTAGCTCCTACAATGAGCAGTTCTTC.

This clone was seen repeatedly, ten times or more. Different DNA sequences within this sample yield the same CDR3. V and J are TRBV16 and TRBJ2-1; D is uncertain. Per the germline V gene, CDR1 is KGHSY and CDR2 is FQNENV. Between the trimmed V and J ends, which lost 4 bases and 10 bases, there was a span of 8 bases. The CDR3 length is 11 residues. CDR3 nucleotide sequence: TGTGCCAGCAGCCCTAGACTGGAGCAGTTCTTC. Translation gives CASSPRLEQFF.

Many counts were recorded for this clone. CDR3 region: CASSVRDSNSPLHF. The CDR3 nucleotides read TGTGCCAGCAGCGTCCGGGACAGCAATTCACCCCTCCACTTT. J is TRBJ1-6 and V is TRBV9, with TRBD1 matching over 7 bases. J gave up 7 bases and V 2 bases, and 3 bases lay outside the gene matches. This CDR3 region has 14 residues. Germline-derived CDR1 and CDR2 are SGDLS and YYNGEE.

The V gene is TRBV5-1, the J gene TRBJ1-1, with TRBD1 matching 10 bases. Trimming at V came to 5 bases and at J to 3 bases, leaving 7 bases not matched to a gene. This CDR3 has 15 residues. Germline CDR1 SGHRS, CDR2 YFSETQ. The CDR3 protein is CASRTGGREDTEAFF. DNA of the CDR3: TGCGCCAGCAGGACAGGGGGCAGGGAGGACACTGAAGCTTTCTTT. Using reference TRBV5-1 and TRBJ1-1 for the parts outside the CDR3, the full variable domain is KAGVTQTPRYLIKTRGQQVTLSCSPISGHRSVSWYQQTPGQGLQFLFEYFSETQRNKGNFPGRFSGRQFSNSRSEMNVSTLELGDSALYLCASRTGGREDTEAFFGQGTRLTVV.

In this sample, this clone turned up a few times. The rearrangement joins TRBV9 to TRBJ2-7; 7 bases are a match to TRBD1. CDR1 and CDR2 (germline): SGDLS, YYNGEE. The CDR3 consists of 17 residues. Trimming took 4 bases from V and 5 from J; bases not matched to a gene: 18. The CDR3 coding sequence is TGTGCCAGCAGCCCAGAACCAAGACAGGGCAACCGGGACGAGCAGTACTTC. This sequence encodes CASSPEPRQGNRDEQYF.

This clone came up many times. The chain employs TRBV4-1 and TRBJ1-1, with TRBD1 as a possible D gene (6 bases). Germline CDR1 is MGHRA and CDR2 is YSYEKL. There are 14 residues in the CDR3. V lost 4 bases and J lost 4, with 13 bases in between. In DNA form, the CDR3 reads TGCGCCAGCAGCCCCAAGGAGGGGGGCACTGAAGCTTTCTTT. Translated: CASSPKEGGTEAFF.

This clone showed up just a few times. The V gene is TRBV28, the J gene TRBJ2-7; a possible D gene is TRBD1 (5 bases). The germline CDR1 and CDR2 sequences are MDHEN and SYDVKM. The CDR3 length is 12 residues. Trimming removed 4 bases at V and 6 bases at J, with 10 bases between. The CDR3 DNA follows: TGTGCCAGCAGTTCGCAGGGTCTCGAGCAGTACTTC. Its protein product is CASSSQGLEQYF.